This T cell receptor beta chain was captured in a study of blood T cell repertoires in COVID-19. Study information: Material from acute and convalescent COVID-19 was sourced from the United States, Italy and Spain. In each case, the material was cDNA or gDNA derived from T cells, B-cell-depleted T cells, or PBMCs.

Original analysis: Researchers report that nucleated cell counts were estimated from reference gene primer amplification. Sequencing was performed with immunoSEQ multiplex PCR; in TCRdb, only in-frame clones are kept and a portion is missing. The DNA gave D and trimming, while V, J and clone size come from that table. Of about 73,000 clones listed, about 86% are singletons. This CDR3 is built from 14 residues. V trimming: 2 bases; J trimming: 6 bases; junction bases outside the gene matches: 6. Germline loops: CDR1 MNHEY, CDR2 SVGAGI. This chain connects TRBV6-5 to TRBJ1-1, with 7 bases fitting TRBD1. The TCR originated in a human donor in a cohort sampled during active COVID-19. Source material: peripheral blood. CDR3 bases: TGTGCCAGCAGTTACCTGGGACAGTACGCTGAAGCTTTCTTT. Its translation: CASSYLGQYAEAFF.